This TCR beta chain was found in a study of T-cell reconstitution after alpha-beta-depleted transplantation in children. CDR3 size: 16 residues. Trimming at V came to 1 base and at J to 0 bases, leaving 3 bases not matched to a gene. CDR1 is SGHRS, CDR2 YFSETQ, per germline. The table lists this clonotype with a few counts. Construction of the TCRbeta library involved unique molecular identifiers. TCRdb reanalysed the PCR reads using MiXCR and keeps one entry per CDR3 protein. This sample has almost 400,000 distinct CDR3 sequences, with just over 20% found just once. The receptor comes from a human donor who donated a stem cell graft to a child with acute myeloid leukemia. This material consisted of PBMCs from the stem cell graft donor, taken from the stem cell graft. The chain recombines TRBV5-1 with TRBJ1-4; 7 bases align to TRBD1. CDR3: CASSLPTGATNEKLFF. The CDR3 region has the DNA TGCGCCAGCAGCTTGCCAACAGGGGCAACTAATGAAAAACTGTTTTTT.